This T cell receptor (beta chain) was recovered during a study of vaccination effects on CD4 cells after COVID-19. V lost 4 bases and J 1 base, leaving 16 bases between the germline ends. The CDR3 loop spans 17 amino acids. Germline CDR1 reads SEHNR; CDR2 reads FQNEAQ (reference sequence). Using viral peptide pools, the ViraFEST assay grew out antigen-specific CD4+ T cells prior to sequencing. Investigators separated out CD4+ T cells once around 9 days of culture had passed. Absence of prior SARS-CoV-2 infection characterized the vaccine recipients, who showed negative nucleocapsid antibodies. Peptides at 10 ug/ml and IL-2 at about 9.2 IU/ml were added to 1.5 million to 2.5 million PBMC per well. Comments on this clone: The antigen remains undetermined.

Profiled with immunoSEQ multiplex PCR; TCRdb holds only in-frame clones, not every one. Here the sample spans about 41,000 clones, 55% to 75% being singletons. The TCR originated in a human donor who received a COVID-19 vaccine. The rearrangement joins TRBV7-9 to TRBJ1-4, with D hard to call. Here the sequenced sample was CD4+ T cells from PBMCs cultured with HCoV-OC43 spike peptides, taken before COVID-19 vaccination. Documented subset: HCoV-OC43 spike overlapping peptide pool stimulation. DNA for the CDR3: TGTGCCAGCAGCTGGGCAGCTCCGGGTCAAACTAATGAAAAACTGTTTTTT. This translates into CASSWAAPGQTNEKLFF.